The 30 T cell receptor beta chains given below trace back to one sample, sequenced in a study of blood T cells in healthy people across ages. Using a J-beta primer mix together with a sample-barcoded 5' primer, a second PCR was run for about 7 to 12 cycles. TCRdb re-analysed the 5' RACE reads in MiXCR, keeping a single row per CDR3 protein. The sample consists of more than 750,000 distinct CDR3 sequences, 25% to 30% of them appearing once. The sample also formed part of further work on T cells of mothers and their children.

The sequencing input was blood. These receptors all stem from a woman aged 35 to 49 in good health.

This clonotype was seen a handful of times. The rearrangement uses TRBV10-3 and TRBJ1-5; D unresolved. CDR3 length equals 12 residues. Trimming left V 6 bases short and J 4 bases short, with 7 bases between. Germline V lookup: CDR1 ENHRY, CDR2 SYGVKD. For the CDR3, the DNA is TGTGCCATCAGCGGCGGGAATCAGCCCCAGCATTTT. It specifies CAISGGNQPQHF.

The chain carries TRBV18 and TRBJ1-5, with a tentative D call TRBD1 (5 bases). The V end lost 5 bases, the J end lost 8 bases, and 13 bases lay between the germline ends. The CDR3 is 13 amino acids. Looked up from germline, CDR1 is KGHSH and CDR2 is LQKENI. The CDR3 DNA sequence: TGTGCCAGCTCAGCCGGGACCCCCGAGCCCCAGCATTTT. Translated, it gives CASSAGTPEPQHF.

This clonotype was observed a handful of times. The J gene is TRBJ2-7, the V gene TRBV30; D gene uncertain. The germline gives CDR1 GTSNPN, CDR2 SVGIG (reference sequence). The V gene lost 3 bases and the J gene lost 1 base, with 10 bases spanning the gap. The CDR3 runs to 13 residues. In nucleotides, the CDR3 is TGTGCCTGGAGGATCTTGGCTTCCTACGAGCAGTACTTC. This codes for CAWRILASYEQYF.

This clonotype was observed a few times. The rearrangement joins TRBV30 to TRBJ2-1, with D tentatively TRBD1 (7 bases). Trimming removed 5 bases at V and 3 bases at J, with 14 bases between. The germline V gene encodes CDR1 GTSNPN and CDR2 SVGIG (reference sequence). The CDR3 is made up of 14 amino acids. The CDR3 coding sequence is TGTGCCTGGGGGGCGGGACAGCACTACAATGAGCAGTTCTTC. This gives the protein CAWGAGQHYNEQFF.

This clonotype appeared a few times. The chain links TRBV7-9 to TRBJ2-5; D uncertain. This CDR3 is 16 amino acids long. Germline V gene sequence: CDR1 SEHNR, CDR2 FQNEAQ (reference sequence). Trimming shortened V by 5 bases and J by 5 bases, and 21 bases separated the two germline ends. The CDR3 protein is CASSPHSSENRETQYF. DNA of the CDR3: TGTGCCAGCAGCCCTCACTCCTCCGAGAACCGCGAGACCCAGTACTTC.

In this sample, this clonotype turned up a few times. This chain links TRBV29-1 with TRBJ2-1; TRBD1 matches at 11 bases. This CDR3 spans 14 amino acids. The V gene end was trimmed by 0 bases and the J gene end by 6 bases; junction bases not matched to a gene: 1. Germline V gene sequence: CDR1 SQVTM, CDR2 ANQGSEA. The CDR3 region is CSVEEGTGGNEQFF. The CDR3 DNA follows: TGCAGCGTTGAAGAAGGGACAGGGGGCAATGAGCAGTTCTTC.

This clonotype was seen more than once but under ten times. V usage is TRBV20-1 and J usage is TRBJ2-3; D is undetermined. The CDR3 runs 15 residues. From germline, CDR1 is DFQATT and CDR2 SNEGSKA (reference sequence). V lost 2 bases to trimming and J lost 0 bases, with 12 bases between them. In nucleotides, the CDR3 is TGCAGTGCTAGACCTCTGACGGTTAGCACAGATACGCAGTATTTT. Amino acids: CSARPLTVSTDTQYF.

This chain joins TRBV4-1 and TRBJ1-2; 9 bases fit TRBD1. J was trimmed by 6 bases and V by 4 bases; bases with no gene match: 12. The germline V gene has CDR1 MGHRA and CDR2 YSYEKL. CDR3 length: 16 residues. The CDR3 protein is CASSPETGTGFHGYTF. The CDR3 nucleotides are TGCGCCAGCAGCCCGGAGACCGGGACAGGGTTCCATGGCTACACCTTC.

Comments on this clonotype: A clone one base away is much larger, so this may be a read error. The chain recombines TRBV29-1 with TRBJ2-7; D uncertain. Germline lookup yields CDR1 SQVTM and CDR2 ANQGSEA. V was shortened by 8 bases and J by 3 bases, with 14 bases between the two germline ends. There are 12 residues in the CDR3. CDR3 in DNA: TGCAGCATCACAAAGGATCTCTACGAGCAGTACTTC. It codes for CSITKDLYEQYF.

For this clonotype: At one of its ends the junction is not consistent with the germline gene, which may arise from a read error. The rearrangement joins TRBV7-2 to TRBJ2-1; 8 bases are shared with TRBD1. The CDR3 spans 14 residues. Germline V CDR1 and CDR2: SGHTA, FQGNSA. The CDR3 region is CASSQTGGYNEQCF. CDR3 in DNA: TGTGCCAGCAGCCAAACAGGGGGATACAATGAGCAGTGCTTC.

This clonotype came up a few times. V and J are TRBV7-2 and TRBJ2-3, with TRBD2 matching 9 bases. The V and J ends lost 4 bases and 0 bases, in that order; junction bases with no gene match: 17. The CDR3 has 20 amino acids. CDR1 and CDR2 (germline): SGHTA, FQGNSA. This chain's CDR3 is CASSYPSVGGGATSTDTQYF. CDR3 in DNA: TGTGCCAGCAGCTATCCGTCTGTCGGCGGGGGGGCCACTAGCACAGATACGCAGTATTTT.

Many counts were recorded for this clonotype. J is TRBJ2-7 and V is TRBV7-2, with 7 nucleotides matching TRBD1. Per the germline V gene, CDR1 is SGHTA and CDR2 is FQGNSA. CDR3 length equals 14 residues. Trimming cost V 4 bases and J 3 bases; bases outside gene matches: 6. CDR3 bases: TGTGCCAGCAGCTCGGGACAGCGGTACTACGAGCAGTACTTC. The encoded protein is CASSSGQRYYEQYF.

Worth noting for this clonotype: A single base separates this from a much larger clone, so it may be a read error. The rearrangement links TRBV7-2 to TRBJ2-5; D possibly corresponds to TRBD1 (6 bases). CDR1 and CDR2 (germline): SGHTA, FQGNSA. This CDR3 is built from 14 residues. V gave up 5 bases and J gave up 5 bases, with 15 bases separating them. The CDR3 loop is CASSVSRGWETQYF. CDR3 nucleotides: TGTGCCAGCAGCGTTAGCAGGGGCTGGGAGACCCAGTACTTC.

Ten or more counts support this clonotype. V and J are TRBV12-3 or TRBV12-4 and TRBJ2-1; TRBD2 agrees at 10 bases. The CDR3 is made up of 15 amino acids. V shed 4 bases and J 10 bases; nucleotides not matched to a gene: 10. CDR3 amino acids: CASSSTGTSVNEQFF. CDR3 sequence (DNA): TGTGCCAGCAGTTCAACCGGGACTAGCGTCAACGAGCAGTTCTTC.

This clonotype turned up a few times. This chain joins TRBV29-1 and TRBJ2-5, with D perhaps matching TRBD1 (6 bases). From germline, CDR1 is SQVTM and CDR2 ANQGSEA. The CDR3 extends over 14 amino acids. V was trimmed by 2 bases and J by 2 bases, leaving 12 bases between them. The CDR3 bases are TGCAGCGTTGAACCGGTGGGGGCGCAAGAGACCCAGTACTTC. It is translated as CSVEPVGAQETQYF.

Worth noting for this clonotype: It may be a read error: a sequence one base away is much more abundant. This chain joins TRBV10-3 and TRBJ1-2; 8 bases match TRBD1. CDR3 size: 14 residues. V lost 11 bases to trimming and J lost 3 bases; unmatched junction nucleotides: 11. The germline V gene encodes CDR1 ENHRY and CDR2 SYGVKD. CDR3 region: CAVNKRGQDYGYTF. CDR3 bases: TGTGCCGTCAATAAGAGGGGACAGGACTATGGCTACACCTTC.

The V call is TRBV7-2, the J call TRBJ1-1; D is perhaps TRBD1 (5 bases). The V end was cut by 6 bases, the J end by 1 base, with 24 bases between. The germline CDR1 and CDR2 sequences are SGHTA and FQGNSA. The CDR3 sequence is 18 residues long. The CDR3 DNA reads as TGTGCCAGCAGTCCGGCGGGTTGGAGGGGAAGGCGGAACACTGAAGCTTTCTTT. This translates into CASSPAGWRGRRNTEAFF.

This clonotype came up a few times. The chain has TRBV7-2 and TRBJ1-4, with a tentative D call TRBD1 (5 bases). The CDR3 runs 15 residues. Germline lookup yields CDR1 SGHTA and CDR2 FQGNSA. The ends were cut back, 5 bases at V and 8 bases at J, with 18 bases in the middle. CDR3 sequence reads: CASSPKRGGSEKLFF. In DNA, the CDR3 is TGTGCCAGCAGCCCCAAACGGGGGGGAAGCGAAAAACTGTTTTTT.

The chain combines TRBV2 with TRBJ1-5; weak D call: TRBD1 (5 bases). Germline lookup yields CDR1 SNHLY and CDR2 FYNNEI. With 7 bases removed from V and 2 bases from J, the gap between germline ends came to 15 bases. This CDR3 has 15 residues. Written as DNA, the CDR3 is TGTGCCAGCACGTCCGGGGGAGCGGGCAATCAGCCCCAGCATTTT. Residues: CASTSGGAGNQPQHF.

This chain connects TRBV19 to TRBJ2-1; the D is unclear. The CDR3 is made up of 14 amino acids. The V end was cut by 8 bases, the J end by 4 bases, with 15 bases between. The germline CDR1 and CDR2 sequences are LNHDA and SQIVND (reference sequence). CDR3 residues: CASVPGVGYNEQFF. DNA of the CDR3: TGTGCCAGTGTGCCGGGTGTGGGATACAATGAGCAGTTCTTC.

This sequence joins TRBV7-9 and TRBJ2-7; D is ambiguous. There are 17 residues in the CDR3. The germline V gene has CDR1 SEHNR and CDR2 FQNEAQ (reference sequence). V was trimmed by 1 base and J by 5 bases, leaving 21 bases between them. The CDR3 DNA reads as TGTGCCAGCAGCTTAGGTGGTCGGGCAGCCGCTTTCCACGAGCAGTACTTC. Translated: CASSLGGRAAAFHEQYF.

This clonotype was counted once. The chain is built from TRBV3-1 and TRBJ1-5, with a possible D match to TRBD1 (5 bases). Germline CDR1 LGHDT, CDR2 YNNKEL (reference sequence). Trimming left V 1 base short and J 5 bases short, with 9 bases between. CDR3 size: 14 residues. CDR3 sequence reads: CASSQGTMDQPQHF. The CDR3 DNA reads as TGTGCCAGCAGCCAAGGGACAATGGATCAGCCCCAGCATTTT.

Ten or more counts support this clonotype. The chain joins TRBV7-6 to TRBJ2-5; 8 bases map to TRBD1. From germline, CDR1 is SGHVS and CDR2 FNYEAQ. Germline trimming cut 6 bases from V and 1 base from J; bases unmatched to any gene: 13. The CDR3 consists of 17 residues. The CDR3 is CASRADYRGNTQETQYF. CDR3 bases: TGTGCCAGCAGGGCAGACTACAGGGGGAACACCCAAGAGACCCAGTACTTC.

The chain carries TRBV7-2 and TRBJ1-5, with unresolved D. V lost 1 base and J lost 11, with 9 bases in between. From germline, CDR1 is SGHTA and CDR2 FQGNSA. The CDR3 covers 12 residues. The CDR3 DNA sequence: TGTGCCAGCAGCTTAGGCCCTGGGGCCCAGCATTTT. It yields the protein CASSLGPGAQHF.

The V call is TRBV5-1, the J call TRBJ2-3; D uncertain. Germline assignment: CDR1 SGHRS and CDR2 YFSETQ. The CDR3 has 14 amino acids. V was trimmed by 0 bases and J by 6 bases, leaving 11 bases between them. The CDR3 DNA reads TGCGCCAGCAGCTTGGCCGGTTACGGGGATACGCAGTATTTT. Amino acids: CASSLAGYGDTQYF. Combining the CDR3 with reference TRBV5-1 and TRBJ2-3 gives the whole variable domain KAGVTQTPRYLIKTRGQQVTLSCSPISGHRSVSWYQQTPGQGLQFLFEYFSETQRNKGNFPGRFSGRQFSNSRSEMNVSTLELGDSALYLCASSLAGYGDTQYFGPGTRLTVL.

The chain's CDR3 is CAWSHLRGNQETQYF. DNA of the CDR3: TGTGCCTGGAGTCATCTCCGGGGGAACCAAGAGACCCAGTACTTC. This chain connects TRBV30 to TRBJ2-5; D is perhaps TRBD2 (6 bases). CDR3 length equals 15 residues. V was shortened by 2 bases and J by 0 bases, with 13 bases between the two germline ends. Per the germline V gene, CDR1 is GTSNPN and CDR2 is SVGIG (reference sequence).

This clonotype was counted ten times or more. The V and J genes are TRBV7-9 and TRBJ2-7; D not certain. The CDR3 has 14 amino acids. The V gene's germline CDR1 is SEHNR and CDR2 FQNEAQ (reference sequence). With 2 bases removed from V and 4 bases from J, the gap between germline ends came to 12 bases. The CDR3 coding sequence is TGTGCCAGCAGCTTAATCGCCGACGGTTACGAGCAGTACTTC. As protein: CASSLIADGYEQYF.

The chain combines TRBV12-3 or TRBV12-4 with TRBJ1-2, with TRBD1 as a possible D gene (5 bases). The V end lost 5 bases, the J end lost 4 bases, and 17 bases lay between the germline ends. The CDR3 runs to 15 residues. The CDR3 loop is CASSPNRGDSYGYTF. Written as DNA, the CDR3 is TGTGCCAGCAGTCCAAATAGGGGCGATTCCTATGGCTACACCTTC.

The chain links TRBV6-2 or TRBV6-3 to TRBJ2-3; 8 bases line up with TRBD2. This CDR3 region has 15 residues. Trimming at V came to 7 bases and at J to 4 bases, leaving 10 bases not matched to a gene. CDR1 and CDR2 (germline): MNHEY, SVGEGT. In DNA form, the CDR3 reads TGTGCCAGCAACGACCCGGGACTAGGTGCAGATACGCAGTATTTT. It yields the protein CASNDPGLGADTQYF.

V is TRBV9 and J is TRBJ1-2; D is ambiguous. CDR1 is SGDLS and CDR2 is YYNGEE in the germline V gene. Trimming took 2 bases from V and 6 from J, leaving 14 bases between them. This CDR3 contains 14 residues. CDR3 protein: CASSVETGSHGYTF. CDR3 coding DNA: TGTGCCAGCAGCGTGGAAACGGGGTCACATGGCTACACCTTC.